This TCR beta chain derives from a study of blood T cell repertoires in COVID-19. Whole-study context: COVID-19 samples, acute and convalescent, were from the United States, Italy and Spain. From T cells, B-cell-depleted T cells, or PBMCs came the material, which was cDNA or gDNA.

CDR1 and CDR2 from the germline V gene are LNHDA and SQIVND (reference sequence). Trimming pared 3 bases from V and 0 bases from J, leaving 6 bases between. This CDR3 has 13 residues. The method was immunoSEQ multiplex PCR; TCRdb's version includes in-frame clones alone and lacks a portion of them. The repertoire includes a few hundred thousand clones, around 90% of them detected once, and approximately 2% sits in the top ten. The sequenced sample consisted of peripheral blood. This chain uses TRBV19 with TRBJ2-7; D ambiguous. The clonotype was recovered from a man aged 18 to 29 with active or convalescent COVID-19. The CDR3 here is CASSMYSSYEQYF. The CDR3 DNA is TGTGCCAGTAGTATGTATAGCTCCTACGAGCAGTACTTC.